Reported below is one T cell receptor beta chain. This sample is drawn from a study of early T cells in non-severe SARS-CoV-2 infection. Study as a whole: The sequenced material was bulk RNA from unsorted whole blood, and its chains were unpaired.

This CDR3 contains 17 residues. Germline V gives CDR1 SGHVS, CDR2 FNYEAQ. V was pared by 4 bases and J by 4 bases, with 11 bases of the junction left unmatched. In TCRdb, the 5' RACE reads were re-called with MiXCR into one record per CDR3 protein. Among 25,000 to 35,000 distinct CDR3 sequences, under 6% were seen once, and the ten largest hold 2.6%. The sample taken for sequencing was whole blood. J is TRBJ2-2 and V is TRBV7-6, with 8 bases lining up with TRBD2. The clonotype originates from an adult who was a healthcare worker with PCR-confirmed SARS-CoV-2 infection or an uninfected control (not recorded which). CDR3 loop: CASSSIPSGSGTGELFF. The CDR3, as DNA: TGTGCCAGCAGCTCGATTCCAAGCGGGAGCGGCACCGGGGAGCTGTTTTTT.